The clone carrying this T cell receptor beta chain was counted only a few times. Per germline, CDR1 LGHNT and CDR2 FRNRAP. The J segment lost 9 bases and the V segment lost 1 base, leaving 9 bases of the junction unmatched. This CDR3 contains 15 residues. The data stem from a study of identical twins. cDNA carried unique molecular identifiers, and a universal primer site was added by template switching. TCRdb re-analysed the 5' RACE reads in MiXCR, keeping a single row per CDR3 protein. The sample records about 730,000 distinct CDR3 sequences, about 20% being singletons. These sequences were also reported in another study, on T cells expressing NK-cell markers.

The material sequenced was PBMCs. This chain joins TRBV12-5 and TRBJ2-1; 7 bases fit TRBD2. This clonotype originated in a woman under 30 in good health. Here the CDR3 DNA reads TGTGCTAGTGGTTTGGCCGGGACTAACTTGAGTGAGCAGTTCTTC. Its translation: CASGLAGTNLSEQFF.